The entry below gives a single T cell receptor beta chain sequence along with its context. What antigen it recognizes has not been identified. No clone much larger than this one lies a single base away; base qualities are absent. This specimen comes from a study of cytomegalovirus exposure and HLA in healthy donors (dated by TCRdb to about 2017). At the level of the whole study: In an earlier analysis of roughly 590 of the donors, about 270 Gb of sequence data and 120 million or so unique TCR beta sequences from 150 million to 200 million T cells were reported. An early release that covered fewer than 750 HLA-typed donors contained around 300 gigabases of sequencing data and tens of millions of unique TCR sequences. The genetic ancestry cluster associated with self-reported Caucasian donors included 80% to 90% of the 398 genotyped donors. The study aimed to test whether signatures of past pathogen exposure could be identified by cataloging public T cell receptors. The study profiled the T cell repertoires of hundreds of subjects by immunosequencing and related them to cytomegalovirus serostatus. Along with the roughly 700-subject first cohort, a separate validation cohort of around 120 different subjects was used. The study combined high-throughput TCR immunosequencing, statistical association of individual TCRs with disease status, and machine learning to predict cytomegalovirus infection status. In a later analysis, previously published TCR beta repertoires from more than 500 donors were re-analyzed and high-resolution HLA genotyping was added so that TCR occurrence patterns could be studied. In the later analysis, no new phenotypic data were used to find candidate immune exposures; instead, reliance was placed on TCR beta sequences and their occurrence across donors. An earlier analysis of about 620 of the donors applied high-throughput TCR beta sequencing to assess whether each TCR beta V gene segment acted as functional or pseudogenic. Donor age, sex, ethnicity and CMV serostatus were collected together with the repertoire data. A later genetic analysis used genome-wide SNP genotypes for about 65% of the 666 donors, treating that subset as a discovery cohort. All discovery cohort repertoires had been generated on a single sequencing platform. HLA typing covered class I and class II loci at four-digit resolution. The number of typed donors differed by locus: about 620-640 for A, B, C, DRB1 and DQB1; approximately 520 for DQA1; 606 for DPA1; and around 470 for DPB1. A handful of DR-DQ haplotypes were handled as single units for association and clustering because linkage in the cohort was strong. Across about 380 genotyped donors of the cohort, an average of about 240,000 unique TCR beta nucleotide sequences per donor were sequenced, and approximately 17% of those sequences were non-productive.

The method behind the library was the immunoSEQ multiplex PCR assay. For the multiplex PCR, a mixture combining 60 forward primers for TCR Vbeta segments and 13 reverse primers for TCR Jbeta segments was used. Amplification of the CDR3 region of rearranged TCR beta genes was performed with a multiplex PCR assay on genomic DNA. The amplified TCR beta libraries were sequenced on the Illumina HiSeq System as 87-base-pair reads. On the study's bioinformatics: Across the 700 or so repertoires, a later analysis counted some 81 million unique TCR beta chains, roughly 11 million of which were shared by at least two donors. A nearest-neighbor algorithm error-corrected the raw reads and collapsed the reads into unique sequences, merging closely related sequences to remove PCR and sequencing errors. V, D and J gene segments were assigned by aligning CDR3 sequences to IMGT reference sequences. For a sequence to be retained, a match of at least six nucleotides to both a V gene segment and a J gene segment was required. A rearrangement counted as productive if the CDR3 had no stop codons and remained in frame with V and J, and every other rearrangement counted as non-productive. CDR3 was defined according to IMGT convention as the region running from the second conserved V-encoded cysteine to the conserved J-encoded phenylalanine. In an earlier analysis of 550 to 650 of the donors, sequences lacking an unambiguous match to a single V gene segment were excluded. An earlier analysis of approximately 590 of the donors classified V segments as functional when productive rearrangements were above 56.7% and as segregating when the standard deviation between donors was above 5%. A statistical classification framework was built for diagnosing cytomegalovirus status from the catalog of TCR beta chain sequences. In a later analysis, TCR nucleotide sequences were compared against IMGT/GENE-DB human TR gene sequences so that V and J genes could be assigned. A later analysis assigned CDR3 sequences and most-parsimonious VDJ recombination scenarios with the TCRdist pipeline. In a later analysis, each TCR beta chain was defined by its CDR3 amino acid sequence together with its V-gene family, and reads without a unique V-gene family were excluded. To address suspected cross-contamination and a sequencing artifact, a later analysis removed approximately 590 highly shared, low-generation-probability nucleotide sequences. For each public chain, a later analysis derived a clonal expansion index from normalized ranks of inferred template counts within each repertoire. In a later analysis, generation probabilities were computed using a VDJ recombination model fitted to out-of-frame rearrangements, and the results were checked against IGoR. A later analysis scored TCR-TCR, TCR-HLA and TCR-CMV co-occurrence with hypergeometric tests, applying a repertoire-size bias correction to TCR pairs. False discovery rates were estimated in a later analysis by permuting HLA or CMV assignments 20 times. A later analysis grouped co-occurring TCRs with DBSCAN, adding TCRdist sequence similarity when clustering within HLA-allele-positive subsets. Co-occurrence clustering excluded repertoires with fewer than 30,000 or more than 120,000 public chains, plus five with anomalous nucleotide sharing. Held by TCRdb, this immuneACCESS table contains in-frame sequences only and omits some clones. Under half of the omission traces to an unresolved V gene where checked; the cause of the rest is unknown. V, J and clone size are those of that table, while D and trimming were read from the DNA. The sample data list some 150,000 clones, and about three quarters of these were observed just once. Of the sample, around 0.71% is held by the ten largest clones.

In total, roughly 670 healthy bone marrow donors made up the cohort. At the time of sampling, all cohort members were nominally healthy, though unrecorded immune exposures were likely present. The donor tested CMV seronegative, placing the donor among the 350 to 400 seronegative members of the cohort. Every donor gave a peripheral blood sample, and the peripheral blood mononuclear cells from that sample were used for TCR beta sequencing. Genomic DNA was extracted from the blood cell samples with the Qiagen DNeasy Blood Extraction Kit. The study at large found these results: The authors suggested that the approach could potentially be extended to other disease states and immunological phenotypes. Compared with the roughly 600-donor mean, donors in an Asian-associated ancestry cluster had fewer N-insertions in productive TCRs, according to a later genetic analysis. In vitro tests confirmed that a few of the cytomegalovirus-associated TCR beta chains recognize cytomegalovirus antigens. According to a later analysis, TCR association rates differed among HLA loci, with DRB1 alleles showing the most associated TCRs and HLA-C alleles showing the fewest. In the study, 150 to 200 TCR beta chains were listed as associated with cytomegalovirus. A further reported finding was that TCR beta sequences accurately predicted the HLA-A and HLA-B alleles for most subjects in the first cohort. Most TCR sequences were seen in very few donors, while some public TCRs were found in many individuals. This cohort had only TCR beta chains sequenced, and the lack of alpha or paired-chain data limited which features could be detected. Broadly in line with IMGT annotations, most TCR beta V segments showed up in productive rearrangements about 87% or about 30% of the time in an earlier analysis of roughly 590 of the donors. Linkage disequilibrium might explain the correlated functional status among segregating V segments, but an unknown experimental factor could not be excluded. The classifier was reported to diagnose cytomegalovirus status with high specificity and sensitivity in both the original and validation cohorts. A cluster of highly shared sequence variants was judged likely to be a technical artifact of the sequencing pipeline. In a later analysis, HLA-associated TCR beta chains showed more clonal expansion and lower generation probabilities than non-associated chains that were equally common. Some IMGT-functional V segments, including TRBV6-2 and TRBV6-3, could not be distinguished by the 87-base-pair reads and were therefore excluded. In a later analysis, most CMV-associated TCR beta chains were found to appear HLA-restricted, with HLA associations seemingly driven largely by CMV exposure. When HLA alleles, especially DR and DQ, strongly co-occurred, TCR associations were difficult to assign to individual alleles. Roughly uniform sequencing depth across donors was assumed in presence/absence analyses, although this assumption may not hold. Because counts were too low, 15 to 20 rarely observed V segments, including chromosome 9 orphons, were excluded from the earlier analysis of some 590 of the donors. Because HLA typing was missing for some donors at each locus, association tests included only the typed subset. Specific HLA alleles were associated with 15,000 to 20,000 TCR beta sequences at a false discovery rate of 0.05 in a later analysis. V-gene and J-gene trimming of TCR beta chains was associated with a missense DCLRE1C variant in a later genetic analysis, and the association was replicated in an independent cohort. According to a later analysis, parvovirus B19, influenza, CMV and Epstein-Barr virus appeared linked to several top co-occurrence clusters. Immune exposure information for the cohort was limited to CMV serostatus.

The cysteine opens and the phenylalanine closes a CDR3 of 15 amino acids. CDR3 DNA is the only sequence kept; it has 45 bases, read in frame from the first base. V gives up 5 bases and J gives up 3 bases, and the segment between their germline ends measures 17 bases. CDR1 and CDR2 were assigned from the germline V gene (reference sequence) as PRHDT and FYEKMQ. Sequenced: PBMCs. The source is a female donor in good health and CMV-seronegative. The V gene is TRBV13 and the J gene is TRBJ2-7; possibly the D gene is TRBD2, per 6 matching bases. The nucleotide sequence is TGTGCCAGCAGCCCCTCCTCGGCGGGGTACTACGAGCAGTACTTC. It is translated as CASSPSSAGYYEQYF.